The rows below give T cell receptor beta chains drawn from one sample of a study of blood T cell repertoires in COVID-19. Measured with immunoSEQ multiplex PCR; TCRdb has only the in-frame clones, and not every one. The sample holds about 180,000 clones, 84% seen once. Sample: peripheral blood. These receptor sequences come from a human donor in a cohort sampled during active COVID-19. The CDR3 runs from the conserved cysteine through the conserved F or W. D genes are given only for firm matches. Rows may omit the clone size; those that give it use once, few, many or a size class.

d_call,v_call,clone_size,j_call,cdr3_aa
TRBD2,TRBV29-1,NA,TRBJ2-3,CSVSLAGGYTDTQYF
NA,TRBV30,NA,TRBJ1-6,CALSSQGPGNSPLHF
NA,TRBV9,NA,TRBJ1-2,CASSVEQGRGYTF
TRBD2,TRBV15,NA,TRBJ2-3,CATSSGGGTDTQYF
NA,TRBV18,NA,TRBJ1-1,CASSPGGGNTEAFF
TRBD2,TRBV5-1,NA,TRBJ2-2,CASSLAGGRTGELFF
NA,TRBV6-1,NA,TRBJ1-1,CASSEVGTLNTEAFF
TRBD1,TRBV19,NA,TRBJ1-1,CASSITLTGANTEAFF
NA,TRBV4-1,once,TRBJ2-5,CASSSGTLGETQYF
TRBD1,TRBV25-1,NA,TRBJ1-1,CASSDWGDSMNTEAFF
TRBD1,TRBV11-2,NA,TRBJ2-7,CASSLEFGTGITYEQYF
TRBD1,TRBV5-5,NA,TRBJ1-2,CASRRTGGAWGYTF
NA,TRBV25-1,once,TRBJ1-1,CASGTGSLTQGAFF
TRBD1,TRBV19,once,TRBJ1-2,CASSADREAANYGYTF
NA,TRBV27,NA,TRBJ2-1,CASSFGNEQFF
NA,TRBV12-3/TRBV12-4,NA,TRBJ1-5,CASTTDSHQPQHF
NA,TRBV18,NA,TRBJ1-3,CASSLPTEPNTIYF
TRBD2,TRBV7-3,NA,TRBJ2-5,CASSSGLAGEGETQYF
NA,TRBV27,once,TRBJ1-2,CASSFGQSTVYGYTF
NA,TRBV5-1,NA,TRBJ1-5,CASSLESGANQPQHF
NA,TRBV6-1,NA,TRBJ2-7,CASSELGGSYEQYF
TRBD1,TRBV10-1,few,TRBJ2-7,CASSPDRGRLSYEQYF
NA,TRBV7-8,NA,TRBJ2-1,CASSPAGAWDNEQFF
TRBD2,TRBV14,NA,TRBJ2-7,CASSLTGLAGTYEQYF
TRBD1,TRBV30,few,TRBJ2-5,CAWSDHPGQGGSETQYF
TRBD1,TRBV30,NA,TRBJ1-1,CAWRDYIRGLF
TRBD2,TRBV7-3,NA,TRBJ2-3,CASSFSGGNADTQYF
TRBD1,TRBV3-1/TRBV3-2,NA,TRBJ1-2,CASSQNPRGRYTF
NA,TRBV2,NA,TRBJ1-1,CASSDPGRVVPTEAFF
TRBD2,TRBV7-9,NA,TRBJ2-5,CASSLVPSGGRETQYF
NA,TRBV25-1,NA,TRBJ2-3,CASSESGGPRGTDTQYF
NA,TRBV13,NA,TRBJ2-7,CASSSSGYEQYF
NA,TRBV5-1,few,TRBJ2-2,CASSLGVLENTGELFF
TRBD2,TRBV29-1,NA,TRBJ2-7,CSVERGTPNEQYF
NA,TRBV9,NA,TRBJ1-3,CASSVAGSGNTIYF
TRBD2,TRBV6-2/TRBV6-3,NA,TRBJ2-1,CASSYSRLAGGQHEQFF
NA,TRBV19,once,TRBJ2-7,CATASPTYEQYF
NA,TRBV9,NA,TRBJ2-1,CASSRHGSISDNEQFF
NA,TRBV2,once,TRBJ2-7,CASSELGGGAYEQYF
NA,TRBV5-6,NA,TRBJ2-7,CASSFGDKNYEQYF
TRBD1,TRBV27,few,TRBJ1-3,CASRPTGVLTGNTIYF
NA,TRBV15,once,TRBJ1-1,CATSRDYNAGRTEAFF
NA,TRBV19,NA,TRBJ1-1,CASSSTGMNTEAFF
NA,TRBV20-1,NA,TRBJ2-2,CSASDGNTGELFF
TRBD1,TRBV7-9,NA,TRBJ2-1,CASSLTGASYNEQFF
TRBD1,TRBV18,NA,TRBJ1-1,CASSPTGEASMNTEAFF
NA,TRBV3-1/TRBV3-2,NA,TRBJ2-6,CASSRDSSGANVLTF
TRBD1,TRBV6-5,NA,TRBJ1-2,CASSMTGLRRDGYTF
NA,TRBV30,NA,TRBJ1-1,CAWSVEMNTEAFF